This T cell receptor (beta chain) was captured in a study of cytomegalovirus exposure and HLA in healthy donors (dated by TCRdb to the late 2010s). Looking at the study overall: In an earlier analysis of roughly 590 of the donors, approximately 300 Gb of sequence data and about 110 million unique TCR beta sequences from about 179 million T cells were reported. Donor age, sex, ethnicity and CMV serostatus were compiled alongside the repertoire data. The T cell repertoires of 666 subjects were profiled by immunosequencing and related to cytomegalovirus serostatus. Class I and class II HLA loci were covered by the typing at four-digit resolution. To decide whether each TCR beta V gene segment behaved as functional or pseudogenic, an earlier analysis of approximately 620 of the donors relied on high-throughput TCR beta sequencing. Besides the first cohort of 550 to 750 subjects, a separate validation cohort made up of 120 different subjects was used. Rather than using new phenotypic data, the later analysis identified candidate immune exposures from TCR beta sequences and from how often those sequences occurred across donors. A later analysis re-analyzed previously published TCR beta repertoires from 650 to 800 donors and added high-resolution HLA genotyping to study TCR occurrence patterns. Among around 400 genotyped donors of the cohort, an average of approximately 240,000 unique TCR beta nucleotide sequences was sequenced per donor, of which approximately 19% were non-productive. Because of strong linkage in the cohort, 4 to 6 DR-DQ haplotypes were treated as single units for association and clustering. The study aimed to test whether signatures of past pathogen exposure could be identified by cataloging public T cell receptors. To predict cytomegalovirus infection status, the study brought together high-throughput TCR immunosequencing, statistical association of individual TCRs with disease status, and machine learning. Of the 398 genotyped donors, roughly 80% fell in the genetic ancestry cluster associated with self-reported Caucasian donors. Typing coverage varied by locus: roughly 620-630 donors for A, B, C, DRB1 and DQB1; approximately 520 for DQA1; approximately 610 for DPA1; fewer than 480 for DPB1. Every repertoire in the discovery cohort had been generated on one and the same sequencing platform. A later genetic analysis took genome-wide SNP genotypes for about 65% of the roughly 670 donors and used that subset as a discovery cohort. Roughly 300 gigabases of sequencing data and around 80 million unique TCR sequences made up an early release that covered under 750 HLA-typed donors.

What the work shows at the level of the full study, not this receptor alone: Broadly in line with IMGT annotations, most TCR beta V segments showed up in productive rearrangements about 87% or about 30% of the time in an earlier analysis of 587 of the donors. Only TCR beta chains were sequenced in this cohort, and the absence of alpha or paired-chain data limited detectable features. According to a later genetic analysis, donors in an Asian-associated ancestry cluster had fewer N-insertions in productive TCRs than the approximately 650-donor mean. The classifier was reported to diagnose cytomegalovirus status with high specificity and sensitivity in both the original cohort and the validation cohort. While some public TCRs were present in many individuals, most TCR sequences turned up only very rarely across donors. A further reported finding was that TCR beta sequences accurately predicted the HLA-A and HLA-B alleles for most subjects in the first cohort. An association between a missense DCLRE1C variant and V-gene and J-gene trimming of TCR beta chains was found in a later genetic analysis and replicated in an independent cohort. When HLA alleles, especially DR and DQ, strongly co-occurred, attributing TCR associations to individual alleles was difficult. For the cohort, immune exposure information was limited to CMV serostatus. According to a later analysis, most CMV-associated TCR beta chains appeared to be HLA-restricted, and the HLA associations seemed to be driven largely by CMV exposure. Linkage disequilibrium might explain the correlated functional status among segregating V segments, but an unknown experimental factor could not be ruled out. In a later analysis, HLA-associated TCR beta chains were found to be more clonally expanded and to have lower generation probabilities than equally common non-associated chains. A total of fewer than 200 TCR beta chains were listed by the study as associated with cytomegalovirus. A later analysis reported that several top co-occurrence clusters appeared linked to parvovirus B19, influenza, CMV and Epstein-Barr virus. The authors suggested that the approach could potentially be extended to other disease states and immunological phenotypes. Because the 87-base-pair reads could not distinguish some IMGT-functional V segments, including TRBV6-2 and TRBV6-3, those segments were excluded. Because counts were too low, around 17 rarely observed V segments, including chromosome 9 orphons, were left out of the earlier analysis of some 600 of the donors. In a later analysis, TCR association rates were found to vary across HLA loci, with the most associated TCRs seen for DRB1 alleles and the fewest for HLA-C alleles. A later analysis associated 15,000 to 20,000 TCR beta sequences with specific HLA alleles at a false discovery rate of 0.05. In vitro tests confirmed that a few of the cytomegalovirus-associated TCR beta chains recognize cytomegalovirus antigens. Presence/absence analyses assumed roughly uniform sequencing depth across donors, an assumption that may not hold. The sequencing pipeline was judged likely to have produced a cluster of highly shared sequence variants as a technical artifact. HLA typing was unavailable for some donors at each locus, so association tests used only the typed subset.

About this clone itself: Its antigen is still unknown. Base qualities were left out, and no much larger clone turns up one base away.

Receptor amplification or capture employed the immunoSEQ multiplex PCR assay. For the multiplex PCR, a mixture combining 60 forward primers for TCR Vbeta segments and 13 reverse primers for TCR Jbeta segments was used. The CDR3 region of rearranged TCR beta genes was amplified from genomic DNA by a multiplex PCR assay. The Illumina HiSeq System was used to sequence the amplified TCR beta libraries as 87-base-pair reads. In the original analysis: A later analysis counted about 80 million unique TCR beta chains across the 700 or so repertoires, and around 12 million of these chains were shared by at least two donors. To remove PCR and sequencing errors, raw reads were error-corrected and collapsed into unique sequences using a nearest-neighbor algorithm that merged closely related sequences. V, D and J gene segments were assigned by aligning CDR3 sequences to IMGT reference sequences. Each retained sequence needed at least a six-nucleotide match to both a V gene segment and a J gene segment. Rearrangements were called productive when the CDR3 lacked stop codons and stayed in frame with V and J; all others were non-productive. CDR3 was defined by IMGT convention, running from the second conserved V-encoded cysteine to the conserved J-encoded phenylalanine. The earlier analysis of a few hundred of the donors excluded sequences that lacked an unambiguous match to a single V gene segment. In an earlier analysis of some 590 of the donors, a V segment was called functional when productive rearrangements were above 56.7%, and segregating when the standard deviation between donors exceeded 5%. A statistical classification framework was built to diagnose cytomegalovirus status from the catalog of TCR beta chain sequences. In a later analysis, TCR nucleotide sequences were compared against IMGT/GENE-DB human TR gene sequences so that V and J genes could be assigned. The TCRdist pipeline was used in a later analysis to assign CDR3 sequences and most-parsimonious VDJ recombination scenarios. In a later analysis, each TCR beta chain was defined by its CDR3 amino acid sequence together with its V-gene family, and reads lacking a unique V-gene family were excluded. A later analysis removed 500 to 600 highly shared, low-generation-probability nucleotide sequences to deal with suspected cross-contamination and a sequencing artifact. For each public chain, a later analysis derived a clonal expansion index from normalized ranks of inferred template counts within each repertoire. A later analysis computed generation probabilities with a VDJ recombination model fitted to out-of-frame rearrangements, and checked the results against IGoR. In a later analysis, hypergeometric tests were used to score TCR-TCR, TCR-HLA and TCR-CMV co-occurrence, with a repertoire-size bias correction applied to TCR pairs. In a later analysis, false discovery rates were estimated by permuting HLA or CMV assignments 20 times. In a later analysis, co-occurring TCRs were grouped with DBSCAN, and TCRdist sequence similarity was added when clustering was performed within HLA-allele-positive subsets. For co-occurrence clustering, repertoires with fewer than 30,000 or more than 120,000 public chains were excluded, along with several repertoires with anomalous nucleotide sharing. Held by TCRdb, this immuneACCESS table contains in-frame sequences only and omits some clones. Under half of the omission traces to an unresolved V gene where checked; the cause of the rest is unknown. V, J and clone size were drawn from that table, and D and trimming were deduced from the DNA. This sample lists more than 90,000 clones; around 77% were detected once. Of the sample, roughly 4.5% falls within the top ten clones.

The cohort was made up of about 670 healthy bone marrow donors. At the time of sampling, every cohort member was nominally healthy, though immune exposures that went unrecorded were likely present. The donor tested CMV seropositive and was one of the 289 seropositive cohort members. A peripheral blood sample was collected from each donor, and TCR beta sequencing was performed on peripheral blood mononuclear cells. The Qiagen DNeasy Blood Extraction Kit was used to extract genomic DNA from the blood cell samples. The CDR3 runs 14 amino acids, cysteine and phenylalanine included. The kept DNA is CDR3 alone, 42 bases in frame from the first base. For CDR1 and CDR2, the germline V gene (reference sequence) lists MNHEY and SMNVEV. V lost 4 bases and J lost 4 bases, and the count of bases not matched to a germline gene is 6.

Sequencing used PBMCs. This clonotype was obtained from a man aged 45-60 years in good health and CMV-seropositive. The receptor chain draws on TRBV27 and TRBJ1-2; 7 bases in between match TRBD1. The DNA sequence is TGTGCCAGCAGTTCCTTCGGACAGGTCTATGGCTACACCTTC. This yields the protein CASSSFGQVYGYTF.